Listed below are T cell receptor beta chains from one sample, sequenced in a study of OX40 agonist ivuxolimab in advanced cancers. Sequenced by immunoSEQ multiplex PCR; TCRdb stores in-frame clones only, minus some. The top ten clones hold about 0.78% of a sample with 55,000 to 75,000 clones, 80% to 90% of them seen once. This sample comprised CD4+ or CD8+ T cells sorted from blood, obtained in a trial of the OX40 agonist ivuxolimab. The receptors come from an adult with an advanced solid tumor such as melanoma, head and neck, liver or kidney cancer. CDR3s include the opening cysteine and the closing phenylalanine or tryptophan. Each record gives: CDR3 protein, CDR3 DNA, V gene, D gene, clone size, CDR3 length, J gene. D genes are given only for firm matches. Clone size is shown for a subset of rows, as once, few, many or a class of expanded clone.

CDR3 protein: CASSLGASGRTYEQYF
CDR3 DNA: TGTGCCAGCAGTCTAGGGGCTAGCGGGAGAACCTACGAGCAGTACTTC
V gene: TRBV27
D gene: TRBD2
clone size: NA
CDR3 length: 16
J gene: TRBJ2-7

CDR3 protein: CASSQAGGLYEQYF
CDR3 DNA: TGTGCCAGCAGCCAAGCGGGAGGGCTCTACGAGCAGTACTTC
V gene: TRBV14
D gene: TRBD2
clone size: NA
CDR3 length: 14
J gene: TRBJ2-7

CDR3 protein: CASSLVAGGSGETQYF
CDR3 DNA: TGTGCCAGCAGTTTAGTGGCGGGAGGATCGGGAGAGACCCAGTACTTC
V gene: TRBV28
D gene: TRBD2
clone size: once
CDR3 length: 16
J gene: TRBJ2-5

CDR3 protein: CASSGGLYTEAFF
CDR3 DNA: TGTGCCAGCAGTGGGGGCTTGTACACTGAAGCTTTCTTT
V gene: TRBV2
D gene: NA
clone size: NA
CDR3 length: 13
J gene: TRBJ1-1

CDR3 protein: CASQRSYYTGELFF
CDR3 DNA: TGTGCCAGCCAGAGGAGCTATTACACCGGGGAGCTGTTTTTT
V gene: TRBV21-1
D gene: NA
clone size: NA
CDR3 length: 14
J gene: TRBJ2-2

CDR3 protein: CASSPQGWSGNTIYF
CDR3 DNA: TGTGCCAGCAGCCCACAGGGTTGGTCTGGAAACACCATATATTTT
V gene: TRBV11-2
D gene: NA
clone size: NA
CDR3 length: 15
J gene: TRBJ1-3

CDR3 protein: CASSQDLGRPYGYTF
CDR3 DNA: TGCGCCAGCAGCCAAGATCTAGGAAGACCCTATGGCTACACCTTC
V gene: TRBV4-1
D gene: NA
clone size: NA
CDR3 length: 15
J gene: TRBJ1-2

CDR3 protein: CAWSWIAGLETQYF
CDR3 DNA: TGTGCCTGGAGTTGGATAGCGGGATTAGAGACCCAGTACTTC
V gene: TRBV30
D gene: TRBD2
clone size: few
CDR3 length: 14
J gene: TRBJ2-5

CDR3 protein: CASVLGQGNQPQHF
CDR3 DNA: TGTGCCAGTGTATTGGGACAGGGGAATCAGCCCCAGCATTTT
V gene: TRBV19
D gene: TRBD1
clone size: few
CDR3 length: 14
J gene: TRBJ1-5

CDR3 protein: CASSPSTWLGQPQHF
CDR3 DNA: TGTGCCAGTAGTCCTTCGACTTGGTTGGGTCAGCCCCAGCATTTT
V gene: TRBV19
D gene: NA
clone size: NA
CDR3 length: 15
J gene: TRBJ1-5

CDR3 protein: CASGLGHGSYNEQFF
CDR3 DNA: TGTGCTAGTGGTTTGGGGCATGGGTCCTACAATGAGCAGTTCTTC
V gene: TRBV12-5
D gene: NA
clone size: once
CDR3 length: 15
J gene: TRBJ2-1

CDR3 protein: CASRTSGGFTNEQFF
CDR3 DNA: TGTGCCAGCAGGACCAGCGGGGGGTTTACCAATGAGCAGTTCTTC
V gene: TRBV7-2
D gene: TRBD2
clone size: NA
CDR3 length: 15
J gene: TRBJ2-1